These 30 T cell receptor beta chains were all obtained from the same sample, sequenced in a study of blood T cell repertoires in COVID-19. Method: immunoSEQ multiplex PCR; TCRdb's copy keeps in-frame clones and lacks some. The sample includes about 300,000 clones, 85% to 90% of them seen just once. The sequencing input was PBMCs or T cells enriched from blood (not recorded which). The receptors stem from a young woman with acute COVID-19.

The gene calls are TRBV12-1 and TRBJ2-1; TRBD2 is taken as the D call from the table, unchecked against the DNA. TRBV12-1 is shown as a pseudogene. This CDR3 contains 16 residues. DNA of the CDR3: TGTGCCAGCAGCTCAAGGACTAGCGGGAGTCTGTACGAGCAGTTCTTC. Residues: CASSSRTSGSLYEQFF.

The chain has TRBV9 and TRBJ2-5, with a possible D match to TRBD1 (6 bases). There are 15 residues in the CDR3. Germline lookup yields CDR1 SGDLS and CDR2 YYNGEE. V was trimmed by 0 bases and J by 0 bases, leaving 9 bases between them. The CDR3 DNA reads TGTGCCAGCAGCGTAGGAGGGGACAACCAAGAGACCCAGTACTTC. Translated, it gives CASSVGGDNQETQYF.

This rearrangement joins TRBV27 to TRBJ1-5; a possible D gene is TRBD1 (5 bases). Germline V CDR1 and CDR2: MNHEY, SMNVEV (reference sequence). V was pared by 8 bases and J by 0 bases, with 14 bases between. This CDR3 region has 15 residues. The CDR3 here is CASGQTAYSNQPQHF. Here the CDR3 DNA reads TGTGCCAGCGGTCAGACAGCCTATAGCAATCAGCCCCAGCATTTT.

The V gene is TRBV28, the J gene TRBJ2-2; 8 bases fit TRBD2. The length of the CDR3 is 15 residues. Germline trimming cut 1 base from V and 3 bases from J; bases unmatched to any gene: 1. Looked up from germline, CDR1 is MDHEN and CDR2 is SYDVKM. The CDR3 here is CASSLSGGDTGELFF. CDR3 nucleotides: TGTGCCAGCAGTTTATCGGGGGGGGACACCGGGGAGCTGTTTTTT.

V usage is TRBV10-1 and J usage is TRBJ1-2, with D possibly TRBD1 on 5 matching bases. The CDR3 is made up of 13 amino acids. Germline values: CDR1 WNHNN, CDR2 SYGVQD (reference sequence). V was clipped by 5 bases and J by 1 base, with 8 bases between them. The DNA for the CDR3 is TGCGCCAGCAGTAGGGGTTTTAACTATGGCTACACCTTC. Residues: CASSRGFNYGYTF.

V is TRBV7-6 and J is TRBJ1-2; the match to TRBD1 covers 9 bases. The germline V gene has CDR1 SGHVS and CDR2 FNYEAQ. V was pared by 1 base and J by 14 bases, with 11 bases of the junction left unmatched. This CDR3 spans 14 amino acids. Here the CDR3 reads CASSLGLTGGAETF. CDR3 coding DNA: TGTGCCAGCAGCTTAGGGTTAACAGGGGGCGCTGAGACCTTC.

The gene calls are TRBV28 and TRBJ1-6; D is uncertain. The CDR3 is 18 amino acids. Germline V lookup: CDR1 MDHEN, CDR2 SYDVKM. Trimming shortened V by 3 bases and J by 0 bases, and 15 bases separated the two germline ends. DNA of the CDR3: TGTGCCAGCAGTTTTAGTCTTCTCCATAGCTCCTATAATTCACCCCTCCACTTT. Residues: CASSFSLLHSSYNSPLHF. Full variable domain (missing parts from reference TRBV28 and TRBJ1-6): DVKVTQSSRYLVKRTGEKVFLECVQDMDHENMFWYRQDPGLGLRLIYFSYDVKMKEKGDIPEGYSVSREKKERFSLILESASTNQTSMYLCASSFSLLHSSYNSPLHFGNGTRLTVT.

This chain uses TRBV19 with TRBJ2-1; 10 bases agree with TRBD2. The V gene end was trimmed by 1 base and the J gene end by 10 bases; junction bases not matched to a gene: 7. The germline V gene has CDR1 LNHDA and CDR2 SQIVND (reference sequence). The CDR3 runs 15 residues. The CDR3 DNA follows: TGTGCCAGTAGTATAGTTGCCGGGACTAGCGTAGAGCAGTTCTTC. It specifies CASSIVAGTSVEQFF.

This clone occurred once. This chain joins TRBV28 and TRBJ1-2, with D perhaps matching TRBD1 (5 bases). Between the trimmed V and J ends, which lost 5 bases and 7 bases, there was a span of 20 bases. The CDR3 sequence is 15 residues long. From germline, CDR1 is MDHEN and CDR2 SYDVKM. Here the CDR3 reads CASSKPGRDLGGYTF. CDR3 sequence (DNA): TGTGCCAGCAGTAAGCCAGGGCGGGATCTTGGTGGCTACACCTTC.

The chain has TRBV11-2 and TRBJ2-1; the match to TRBD2 covers 13 bases. Germline CDR1 reads SGHAT; CDR2 reads FQNNGV. The CDR3 consists of 15 residues. The V and J ends lost 5 bases and 4 bases, in that order; junction bases with no gene match: 2. The CDR3 DNA sequence: TGTGCCAGCAGCCCGGGACTAGCGGGATACAATGAGCAGTTCTTC. Translating gives CASSPGLAGYNEQFF.

This chain connects TRBV11-3 to TRBJ1-1, with D possibly being TRBD1 (6 bases). This CDR3 is built from 14 residues. The V end was cut by 1 base, the J end by 1 base, with 7 bases between. Per the germline V gene, CDR1 is SGHNT and CDR2 is YENEEA. The CDR3 bases are TGTGCCAGCAGCTTAGCAGGGGCGAACACTGAAGCTTTCTTT. Encoded protein: CASSLAGANTEAFF.

The V gene is TRBV28, the J gene TRBJ1-3; D is possibly TRBD1 (5 bases). Trimming removed 5 bases from V and 4 bases from J, with 21 bases in between. Germline values: CDR1 MDHEN, CDR2 SYDVKM. The CDR3 spans 17 residues. CDR3 sequence: CASSETKTGTRGNTIYF. CDR3 sequence (DNA): TGTGCCAGCAGTGAAACCAAAACTGGGACTCGCGGAAACACCATATATTTT.

The chain links TRBV20-1 to TRBJ2-2; the D is unclear. The CDR3 extends over 11 amino acids. Trimming took off 7 bases at V and 7 bases at J, with 10 bases between the two ends. Looked up from germline, CDR1 is DFQATT and CDR2 is SNEGSKA (reference sequence). The DNA for the CDR3 is TGCAGTGTCGCCCCGGGCGGGGAGCTGTTTTTT. It yields the protein CSVAPGGELFF.

V is TRBV29-1 and J is TRBJ2-7; 7 bases map to TRBD1. The CDR3 runs 13 residues. CDR1 is SQVTM and CDR2 is ANQGSEA in the germline V gene. Trimming at V came to 5 bases and at J to 4 bases, leaving 8 bases not matched to a gene. The CDR3 DNA reads TGCAGCGTTAAGACAGGGCTGGAGTACGAGCAGTACTTC. Residues: CSVKTGLEYEQYF.

V and J are TRBV19 and TRBJ2-7; 9 nucleotides agree with TRBD2. The V gene's germline CDR1 is LNHDA and CDR2 SQIVND (reference sequence). J was trimmed by 1 base and V by 5 bases; bases with no gene match: 6. The CDR3 loop spans 15 amino acids. CDR3 coding DNA: TGTGCCAGTAGTGCTAGCGGGATTCTATCCTACGAGCAGTACTTC. It is translated as CASSASGILSYEQYF.

The V gene is TRBV5-1, the J gene TRBJ1-1; a possible D gene is TRBD1 (6 bases). Trimming cost V 2 bases and J 4 bases, with 12 bases left between them. The CDR3 has 14 amino acids. CDR1 and CDR2 (germline): SGHRS, YFSETQ. The CDR3, as DNA: TGCGCCAGCAGCTTCCAGGGGCAGGGCACTGAAGCTTTCTTT. It encodes CASSFQGQGTEAFF.

The genes are TRBV19 and TRBJ2-3; D uncertain. V was pared by 1 base and J by 0 bases, with 5 bases between. There are 14 residues in the CDR3. Germline V gives CDR1 LNHDA, CDR2 SQIVND (reference sequence). The CDR3 spells CASSIALSTDTQYF. Here the CDR3 DNA reads TGTGCCAGTAGTATAGCACTCAGCACAGATACGCAGTATTTT.

V is TRBV7-2 and J is TRBJ2-7; TRBD2 matches at 7 bases. This CDR3 region has 14 residues. Germline values: CDR1 SGHTA, CDR2 FQGNSA. Trimming took 2 bases from V and 3 from J; bases not matched to a gene: 4. The CDR3 DNA follows: TGTGCCAGCAGCTTAACCGGGACTAACTACGAGCAGTACTTC. Residues: CASSLTGTNYEQYF.

The chain combines TRBV5-1 with TRBJ1-5; D uncertain. This CDR3 is 16 amino acids long. Trimming stripped 2 bases from V and 2 bases from J, with 14 bases between. In germline, CDR1 is SGHRS, CDR2 YFSETQ. The CDR3 sequence is CASSFTGIGGNQPQHF. Here the CDR3 DNA reads TGCGCCAGCAGCTTTACGGGGATAGGAGGCAATCAGCCCCAGCATTTT.

In DNA form, the CDR3 reads TGTGCCAGCTCACCGCGGGCTGGGTATAATTCACCCCTCCACTTT. This gives the protein CASSPRAGYNSPLHF. V is TRBV18 and J is TRBJ1-6; no clear D. Germline V lookup: CDR1 KGHSH, CDR2 LQKENI. Trimming removed 3 bases at V and 4 bases at J, with 10 bases between. The CDR3 totals 15 residues.

The chain is built from TRBV6-5 and TRBJ1-5; D gene unclear. Trimming took 0 bases from V and 4 from J, leaving 7 bases between them. The CDR3 is 14 amino acids. CDR1 and CDR2 (germline): MNHEY, SVGAGI. The CDR3: CASSYSIANQPQHF. CDR3 bases: TGTGCCAGCAGTTACTCAATAGCAAATCAGCCCCAGCATTTT.

The rearrangement joins TRBV6-2 or TRBV6-3 to TRBJ1-5; TRBD1 is a possible D gene (5 bases). V lost 2 bases and J lost 0, with 11 bases in between. Germline CDR1 reads MNHEY; CDR2 reads SVGEGT. The CDR3 has 16 amino acids. CDR3 in amino acids: CASSYVRGYSNQPQHF. CDR3 DNA: TGTGCCAGCAGTTACGTCCGGGGGTATAGCAATCAGCCCCAGCATTTT.

The V call is TRBV28, the J call TRBJ2-1, with TRBD2 matching over 15 bases. Germline V gives CDR1 MDHEN, CDR2 SYDVKM. Trimming at V came to 6 bases and at J to 8 bases, leaving 5 bases not matched to a gene. This CDR3 comprises 15 residues. CDR3 protein: CASRGTSGRMHEQFF. The CDR3 DNA follows: TGTGCCAGCAGAGGGACTAGCGGGAGGATGCATGAGCAGTTCTTC.

The gene calls are TRBV6-5 and TRBJ1-1; TRBD1 is a possible D gene (5 bases). The V end was cut by 0 bases, the J end by 3 bases, with 8 bases between. The CDR3 sequence is 14 residues long. Germline V CDR1 and CDR2: MNHEY, SVGAGI. The CDR3 reads CASSYSGGDTEAFF. In nucleotides, the CDR3 is TGTGCCAGCAGTTACTCGGGGGGGGACACTGAAGCTTTCTTT.

In its sample, this clone was seen once. The V call is TRBV5-1, the J call TRBJ2-2; no firm D call. The ends were cut back, 0 bases at V and 8 bases at J, with 2 bases in the middle. There are 11 residues in the CDR3. In germline, CDR1 is SGHRS, CDR2 YFSETQ. The CDR3: CASSLAGELFF. The CDR3 nucleotides read TGCGCCAGCAGCTTGGCTGGGGAGCTGTTTTTT. The variable domain in full, completed from reference TRBV5-1 and TRBJ2-2, reads KAGVTQTPRYLIKTRGQQVTLSCSPISGHRSVSWYQQTPGQGLQFLFEYFSETQRNKGNFPGRFSGRQFSNSRSEMNVSTLELGDSALYLCASSLAGELFFGEGSRLTVL.

The chain combines TRBV9 with TRBJ1-3; possibly TRBD1 for D (6 bases). The CDR3 spans 16 residues. Germline values: CDR1 SGDLS, CDR2 YYNGEE. The V end was cut by 0 bases, the J end by 4 bases, with 14 bases between. The CDR3 nucleotides are TGTGCCAGCAGCGTAGCTCCAGGGGCCCTAGGAAACACCATATATTTT. Its translation: CASSVAPGALGNTIYF.

The sample holds a few counts of this clone. The chain is built from TRBV9 and TRBJ2-1, with D possibly matching TRBD2 (6 bases). Germline CDR1 reads SGDLS; CDR2 reads YYNGEE. Trimming left V 0 bases short and J 0 bases short, with 10 bases between. The CDR3 is made up of 16 amino acids. The CDR3 nucleotides read TGTGCCAGCAGCGTAGCTCTAGCGAGCTCCTACAATGAGCAGTTCTTC. Protein product: CASSVALASSYNEQFF.

The chain carries TRBV7-3 and TRBJ2-1; the D is unclear. Germline V gene data show CDR1 as SGHTA and CDR2 as FQGTGA. Trimming took off 5 bases at V and 0 bases at J, with 8 bases between the two ends. This CDR3 has 14 amino acids. The CDR3 DNA is TGTGCCAGCAGCGCTACGAGCTCCTACAATGAGCAGTTCTTC. It encodes CASSATSSYNEQFF.

The V and J genes are TRBV7-2 and TRBJ2-1; 10 bases align to TRBD2. In germline, CDR1 is SGHTA, CDR2 FQGNSA. The CDR3 sequence is 15 residues long. Trimming at V came to 5 bases and at J to 5 bases, leaving 6 bases not matched to a gene. The CDR3 loop reads CASSLGLAVNNEQFF. The CDR3 region has the DNA TGTGCCAGCAGCCTTGGACTAGCGGTAAACAATGAGCAGTTCTTC.

This sequence joins TRBV18 and TRBJ1-4; 8 bases line up with TRBD1. After removal of 8 bases from V and 3 bases from J, the junction contained 8 bases not matched to a gene. Per the germline V gene, CDR1 is KGHSH and CDR2 is LQKENI. CDR3 size: 15 residues. The CDR3 sequence: CASQGQVRANEKLFF. In nucleotides, the CDR3 is TGTGCCAGCCAGGGACAGGTTCGGGCTAATGAAAAACTGTTTTTT.